This TCR beta chain was obtained from a study of T cell repertoires in cytomegalovirus infection (dated by TCRdb to between 2019 and 2020). Some background on the complete study: The HLA type of each donor mattered for the analysis, because public TCR beta signatures pointed to carriage of CMV infection along with the matching HLA type.

The paper's findings and limits, for the study overall: In both this cohort and an independent cohort of approximately 350 donors, the cumulative frequency of public TCR beta family members distinguished carriers of CMV infection plus the relevant HLA type. In the ex vivo response, HLA-C-restricted CMV-specific TCR beta clonotypes were dominant, and in two of eight donors the single most frequent clonotype came from this HLA-C-restricted group.

This clonotype was seen more than once but under ten times. This clone's antigen is unknown. Per-base qualities were not stored, and no clone one base away is much larger. The germline V gene gives CDR1 as SGHVS and CDR2 as FQNEAQ. The cysteine opens and the phenylalanine closes a CDR3 of 19 amino acids. This entry keeps only the CDR3 DNA: 57 bases, framed from base 1. The germline V and J ends show losses of 0 bases and 5 bases respectively, and no gene match explains 9 bases of the junction. Sequencing instrument: Illumina HiSeq 1500. The raw public reads went through TCRdb reprocessing: fastp at Q25, MiXCR clone calling, in-frame beta chains kept. Entries that share a CDR3 protein sequence are merged under the most common genes and DNA. The sample records 400,000 or so distinct CDR3 sequences, roughly 18% of which are singletons. Clones ranked in the top ten supply approximately 10% of the sample.

Sequences were obtained from PBMCs. The clonotype originates from a human donor in good health (CMV status not recorded). Some clones in this sample may be carry-over from other donors' samples. The chain joins TRBV7-8 to TRBJ2-3; 15 bases in the junction line up with TRBD2. The CDR3 region: CASSLAYFSGLAGGDTQYF. Here is the DNA: TGTGCCAGCAGCTTAGCGTACTTCTCGGGACTAGCGGGAGGAGATACGCAGTATTTT.